This paragraph reports one TCR beta chain. This CDR3 has 16 amino acids. Trimming removed 5 bases at V and 1 base at J, with 15 bases between. Germline V lookup: CDR1 SSHAT, CDR2 FNYEAQ (reference sequence). The data were taken from a study of control samples from healthy donors and cancer patients. Some clones are missing from TCRdb's copy, which holds only in-frame ones; the method was immunoSEQ multiplex PCR. The sample holds about 97,000 clones; 92% are singletons and the top ten take under 2.5%. The sequence came from a woman between 18 and 29 years old in good health. The sample was blood. V gene TRBV7-7 combines with J gene TRBJ1-3; D gene uncertain. CDR3 in amino acids: CASSPLRRQSGNTIYF. The CDR3 nucleotides read TGTGCCAGCAGCCCGCTTAGACGTCAGTCTGGAAACACCATATATTTT.